These 10 T cell receptor beta chains were sequenced from one sample in a study of blood T cells in healthy people across ages. The authors ran a second PCR of about 6 to 11 cycles using a sample-barcoded 5' primer and a J-beta primer mix. TCRdb ran MiXCR on the 5' RACE reads and lists one entry per CDR3 protein. There are just over 1 million distinct CDR3 sequences in the sample; 45% occur only once, and 18% lies in the top ten. Specimen: blood. The receptors come from a woman aged 60-75 years in good health.

The chain is built from TRBV5-3 and TRBJ2-1; the D gene is possibly TRBD1 (5 bases). TRBV5-3 is filed as an ORF, its function uncertain. Trimming removed 4 bases from V and 7 bases from J, with 15 bases in between. The CDR3 has 14 residues. The CDR3 is CARSHTGKGNEQFF. For the CDR3, the DNA is TGTGCCAGAAGCCACACCGGAAAGGGGAATGAGCAGTTCTTC.

The CDR3 sequence is CAWSKAGGKSNEQYF. The CDR3 region has the DNA TGTGCCTGGAGTAAGGCGGGAGGGAAAAGTAACGAGCAGTACTTC. This chain uses TRBV30 with TRBJ2-7; 9 bases are a match to TRBD2. This CDR3 is built from 15 residues. V lost 2 bases, J lost 5 bases, and 10 bases stayed unmatched. The germline CDR1 and CDR2 sequences are GTSNPN and SVGIG (reference sequence).

This clonotype appeared a few times. The chain employs TRBV28 and TRBJ1-2, with 8 bases fitting TRBD1. V lost 2 bases and J lost 4; bases outside the gene matches: 6. Germline CDR1 and CDR2: MDHEN and SYDVKM. CDR3 length equals 15 residues. The CDR3 DNA reads TGTGCCAGCAGTTTACTGACAGGGGCAGTCTATGGCTACACCTTC. Its translation is CASSLLTGAVYGYTF.

In this sample, this clonotype turned up a few times. The chain links TRBV3-1 to TRBJ2-5; D is possibly TRBD2 (5 bases). Germline CDR1 reads LGHDT; CDR2 reads YNNKEL (reference sequence). The germline V and J ends were trimmed by 3 bases and 4 bases, with 12 bases remaining between them. The CDR3 contains 14 residues. The chain's CDR3 is CASSQGSGRETQYF. CDR3 sequence (DNA): TGTGCCAGCAGCCAGGGGAGTGGGAGAGAGACCCAGTACTTC.

The V gene is TRBV5-1, the J gene TRBJ2-1; D unresolved. The V gene lost 4 bases and the J gene lost 6 bases, with 14 bases spanning the gap. This CDR3 has 14 residues. CDR1 and CDR2 from the germline V gene are SGHRS and YFSETQ. The CDR3 bases are TGCGCCAGCAGCCCTCCATTAGCTTTCAATGAGCAGTTCTTC. Its translation: CASSPPLAFNEQFF. Based on the CDR3 plus reference TRBV5-1 and TRBJ2-1, the full variable domain is KAGVTQTPRYLIKTRGQQVTLSCSPISGHRSVSWYQQTPGQGLQFLFEYFSETQRNKGNFPGRFSGRQFSNSRSEMNVSTLELGDSALYLCASSPPLAFNEQFFGPGTRLTVL.

The sample holds a few counts of this clonotype. This may be a read error, as it is one base from a much larger clone. The rearrangement links TRBV28 to TRBJ2-4; tentative D call: TRBD2 (6 bases). The J call may be in error: the DNA end matches TRBJ2-7 better. The CDR3 loop spans 14 amino acids. Germline CDR1 reads MDHEN; CDR2 reads SYDVKM. CDR3 DNA sequence: TGTGCCAGCAGTGCATCGGGGGAAGGCTACGAGCAGTACTTC. Translated: CASSASGEGYEQYF.

This clonotype was picked up a small number of times. This chain uses TRBV20-1 with TRBJ2-4, with D perhaps being TRBD1 or TRBD2 (5 bases each). The V end was cut by 3 bases, the J end by 2 bases, with 17 bases between. The CDR3 sequence is 16 residues long. Per the germline V gene, CDR1 is DFQATT and CDR2 is SNEGSKA (reference sequence). The chain's CDR3 is CSASPMGDRPKNIQYF. Here the CDR3 DNA reads TGCAGTGCTAGCCCCATGGGGGACCGACCCAAAAACATTCAGTACTTC.

J is TRBJ2-5 and V is TRBV6-4; 9 nucleotides align to TRBD1. CDR1 and CDR2 from the germline V gene are MRHNA and SNTAGT. V was clipped by 4 bases and J by 11 bases; unmatched bases: 11. The CDR3 runs to 14 residues. CDR3 residues: CASSVYRGPNEQYF. CDR3 DNA sequence: TGTGCCAGCAGTGTGTACAGGGGGCCTAATGAGCAGTACTTC.

Details on this clonotype: This may come from a read error, since a much larger clone is one base off. The chain couples TRBV10-2 to TRBJ2-7; TRBD1 matches at 7 bases. Unmatched junction bases numbered 3, after V lost 2 bases and J lost 2 bases. The germline gives CDR1 WSHSY, CDR2 SAAADI. The CDR3 sequence is 14 residues long. The CDR3 reads CASSEATGAYEQYF. CDR3 in DNA: TGCGCCAGCAGTGAGGCAACAGGGGCCTACGAGCAGTACTTC.

This rearrangement joins TRBV29-1 to TRBJ2-7; D remains unclear. Between the trimmed V and J ends, which lost 4 bases and 7 bases, there was a span of 17 bases. Germline CDR1 and CDR2: SQVTM and ANQGSEA. The CDR3 sequence is 13 residues long. The CDR3: CSVAAPPANEQYF. The CDR3 DNA sequence: TGCAGCGTTGCTGCCCCCCCAGCGAATGAGCAGTACTTC.